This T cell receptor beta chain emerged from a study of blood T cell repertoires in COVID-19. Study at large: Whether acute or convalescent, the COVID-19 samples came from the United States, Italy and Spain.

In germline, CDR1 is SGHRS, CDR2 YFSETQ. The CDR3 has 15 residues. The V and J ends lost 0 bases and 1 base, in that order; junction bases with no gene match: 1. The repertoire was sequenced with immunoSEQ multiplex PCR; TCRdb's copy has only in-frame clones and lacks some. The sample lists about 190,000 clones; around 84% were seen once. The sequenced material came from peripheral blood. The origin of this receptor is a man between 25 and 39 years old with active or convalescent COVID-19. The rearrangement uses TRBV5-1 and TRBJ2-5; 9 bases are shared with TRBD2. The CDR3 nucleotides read TGCGCCAGCAGCTTGGGGCGGGGGGGCCAAGAGACCCAGTACTTC. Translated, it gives CASSLGRGGQETQYF.